The 17 T cell receptor beta chains presented below share a single source sample, sequenced in a study of blood T cell repertoires in COVID-19. Only in-frame clones appear in the TCRdb table, and some are missing; sequencing was by immunoSEQ multiplex PCR. The sample lists about 210,000 clones; 70% to 90% were seen once. Sequenced material: PBMCs or T cells enriched from blood (not recorded which). These receptors were collected from a man aged 40-55 years who had recovered from COVID-19.

The V call is TRBV6-5, the J call TRBJ1-2; a weak D match, TRBD1 (5 bases). Per germline, CDR1 MNHEY and CDR2 SVGAGI. Trimming pared 0 bases from V and 5 bases from J, leaving 7 bases between. The CDR3 has 13 amino acids. This CDR3 reads CASSYSGGYGYTF. The DNA of the CDR3 is TGTGCCAGCAGTTACTCCGGGGGGTATGGCTACACCTTC.

This clone showed up just a few times. Other DNA sequences in the same sample also yield this CDR3. The chain links TRBV11-2 to TRBJ1-5; no firm D call. The V gene lost 3 bases and the J gene lost 7 bases, with 10 bases spanning the gap. Germline-derived CDR1 and CDR2 are SGHAT and FQNNGV. This CDR3 region has 13 residues. CDR3 sequence reads: CASSLTGGQPQHF. CDR3 nucleotide sequence: TGTGCCAGCAGCTTGACCGGAGGGCAGCCCCAGCATTTT.

The chain joins TRBV27 to TRBJ1-2; maybe TRBD1 (5 bases). V lost 10 bases to trimming and J lost 4 bases, with 10 bases between them. This CDR3 contains 11 residues. Germline V lookup: CDR1 MNHEY, CDR2 SMNVEV (reference sequence). In DNA form, the CDR3 reads TGTGCCACCACCGGGGGCTATGGCTACACCTTC. Its translation: CATTGGYGYTF.

The rearrangement links TRBV30 to TRBJ1-1, with a weak D call TRBD1 (5 bases). From germline, CDR1 is GTSNPN and CDR2 SVGIG (reference sequence). This CDR3 spans 12 amino acids. V dropped 0 bases and J dropped 5 bases, with 7 bases sitting between them. Here the CDR3 DNA reads TGTGCCTGGAGTGTAACAGGAACTGAAGCTTTCTTT. As protein: CAWSVTGTEAFF.

This clone was picked up one time. V is TRBV27 and J is TRBJ1-2, with TRBD1 identical over 9 bases. The trim removed 4 bases at V and 2 bases at J, leaving 8 bases unmatched. Germline CDR1 and CDR2: MNHEY and SMNVEV (reference sequence). The CDR3 covers 16 residues. CDR3 sequence (DNA): TGTGCCAGCAGTTCACGATACAGGGGGCGAAACTATGGCTACACCTTC. Amino acids: CASSSRYRGRNYGYTF.

The chain carries TRBV7-9 and TRBJ1-4; 8 bases fit TRBD1. V gave up 1 base and J gave up 6 bases; unmatched junction bases: 4. Germline CDR1 reads SEHNR; CDR2 reads FQNEAQ (reference sequence). This CDR3 contains 15 residues. CDR3 bases: TGTGCCAGCAGCTTAGTATCAGGGGGCCATGAAAAACTGTTTTTT. It yields the protein CASSLVSGGHEKLFF.

The chain joins TRBV19 to TRBJ2-3; possible D gene TRBD1, 5 bases. The CDR3 extends over 13 amino acids. Trimming stripped 3 bases from V and 2 bases from J, with 6 bases between. Germline V CDR1 and CDR2: LNHDA, SQIVND (reference sequence). The DNA for the CDR3 is TGTGCCAGTAGTATGACAGCCACAGATACGCAGTATTTT. Translated, it gives CASSMTATDTQYF.

The chain links TRBV5-1 to TRBJ1-6; tentative D call: TRBD1 (5 bases). V was trimmed by 5 bases and J by 0 bases, leaving 9 bases between them. This CDR3 spans 15 amino acids. Germline V gene sequence: CDR1 SGHRS, CDR2 YFSETQ. In DNA, the CDR3 is TGCGCCAGCAGGGAGGGGATCTCCTATAATTCACCCCTCCACTTT. The encoded protein is CASREGISYNSPLHF.

This clone was recorded only once. The chain has TRBV14 and TRBJ2-7, with 8 bases aligning to TRBD1. Germline-derived CDR1 and CDR2 are SGHDN and FVKESK. With V trimmed by 6 bases and J by 4 bases, 5 bases remained unmatched. The CDR3 has 13 residues. The CDR3 reads CASRRQGLYEQYF. The CDR3 coding sequence is TGTGCCAGCAGGCGACAGGGGCTTTACGAGCAGTACTTC.

The DNA for the CDR3 is TGTGCCAGCAGTCCCCGACCAACAGGGGTTCAGCCCCAGCATTTT. Protein: CASSPRPTGVQPQHF. This sequence joins TRBV6-5 and TRBJ1-5, with 7 bases aligning to TRBD1. The length of the CDR3 is 15 residues. Germline V gene lookup returns CDR1 MNHEY and CDR2 SVGAGI. The ends lost 5 bases at V and 6 bases at J; junction bases unmatched: 10.

This chain uses TRBV5-1 with TRBJ2-2; D gene unclear. Germline CDR1 is SGHRS and CDR2 is YFSETQ. The V and J ends lost 4 bases and 8 bases respectively, with 15 bases between them. CDR3 length: 14 residues. DNA for the CDR3: TGCGCCAGCAGCCCCTTAGGTTGGGCTGGGGAGCTGTTTTTT. Translation gives CASSPLGWAGELFF.

The chain has TRBV12-3 or TRBV12-4 and TRBJ1-1, with a tentative D call TRBD1 (5 bases). Trimming shortened V by 3 bases and J by 7 bases, and 12 bases separated the two germline ends. This CDR3 region has 13 residues. The chain's CDR3 is CASSLGGQGEAFF. CDR3 DNA: TGTGCCAGCAGTTTGGGGGGTCAGGGTGAAGCTTTCTTT.

The chain uses TRBV7-5 and TRBJ2-2; the table's D call of TRBD1 was not tested on the DNA. TRBV7-5 is an annotated pseudogene. This CDR3 contains 16 residues. CDR3 region: CARSTLQGSGTGELFF. CDR3 nucleotides: TGTGCCAGAAGCACCTTACAGGGTTCGGGAACCGGGGAGCTGTTTTTT.

CDR3 DNA: TGTGCCAGCAGCCCGACTAGCGGAAGAAATGAGCAGTTCTTC. It yields the protein CASSPTSGRNEQFF. The rearrangement uses TRBV11-2 and TRBJ2-1, with TRBD2 matching over 9 bases. This CDR3 is built from 14 residues. Trimming at V came to 5 bases and at J to 7 bases, leaving 6 bases not matched to a gene. Per germline, CDR1 SGHAT and CDR2 FQNNGV.

The V and J genes are TRBV7-9 and TRBJ2-2; D unclear. Trimming stripped 2 bases from V and 13 bases from J, with 11 bases between. The CDR3 is made up of 12 amino acids. The germline CDR1 and CDR2 sequences are SEHNR and FQNEAQ (reference sequence). CDR3 nucleotides: TGTGCCAGCAGCTTATCTTCGTTCTGGCTGTTTTTT. Encoded protein: CASSLSSFWLFF. The whole variable domain, remainder taken from reference TRBV7-9 and TRBJ2-2, is DTGVSQNPRHKITKRGQNVTFRCDPISEHNRLYWYRQTLGQGPEFLTYFQNEAQLEKSRLLSDRFSAERPKGSFSTLEIQRTEQGDSAMYLCASSLSSFWLFFGEGSRLTVL.

The chain is built from TRBV3-1 (or the pseudogene TRBV3-2) and TRBJ2-1; 14 bases agree with TRBD2. Unmatched junction bases numbered 4, after V lost 0 bases and J lost 9 bases. The CDR3 sequence is 16 residues long. Germline-derived CDR1 and CDR2 are LGHDT and YNNKEL (reference sequence). CDR3 amino acids: CASSQEGLAGGTEQFF. For the CDR3, the DNA is TGTGCCAGCAGCCAAGAAGGACTAGCGGGGGGTACTGAGCAGTTCTTC.

The count of this clone is one. The chain joins TRBV4-1 to TRBJ1-1; no clear D. The CDR3 has 16 residues. V lost 1 base to trimming and J lost 11 bases, with 23 bases between them. Germline assignment: CDR1 MGHRA and CDR2 YSYEKL. The CDR3 sequence is CASSQVRGGQTGYAFF. Written as DNA, the CDR3 is TGCGCCAGCAGCCAAGTTCGGGGTGGGCAGACCGGTTATGCTTTCTTT.